Listed here is a single TCR beta chain. Its specificity is unknown. The sample carries other DNA sequences with the same CDR3. This specimen belongs to a study of shared clonotypes between healthy human individuals. Study results and caveats: Tissues were not sampled, only blood, and their repertoires likely differ.

Germline V lookup: CDR1 KGHSH, CDR2 LQKENI. The CDR3 spans 15 residues. Trimming left V 3 bases short and J 2 bases short, with 10 bases between. Per the authors' pipeline: ImmunoSEQ only sent back junction sequences with no quality scores, so filtering was done differently. Clones were read by immunoSEQ multiplex PCR, and TCRdb kept only the in-frame ones, dropping some. Clone size and V and J calls were adopted from that table, with D and trimming inferred from the DNA. Of more than 2 million clones listed, 85% to 95% are singletons. Sequencing input: naive CD4+ T cells sorted from blood. Subset meaning: CD45RA+ positively selected. The gene calls are TRBV18 and TRBJ2-2, with unresolved D. This receptor was taken from a man younger than 35 in good health. CDR3 DNA: TGTGCCAGCTCACCCGGGCTAACAAACACCGGGGAGCTGTTTTTT. Its protein is CASSPGLTNTGELFF.